The clone carrying this T cell receptor (beta chain) came up a few times. Antigen: not known. Just one base apart from a much larger clone, this may be a read error. Aged 18 to 65, the patients had hyperthyroidism that was newly diagnosed and had lasted under 2 months. The study left out patients who had uncontrolled infection, other autoimmune disease, pregnancy or lactation. Germline CDR1 SGDLS, CDR2 YYNGEE. The CDR3 spans 13 residues. Trimming pared 4 bases from V and 5 bases from J, leaving 12 bases between. The sample comes from a study of T cells in Graves' hyperthyroidism and ophthalmopathy. In the study overall: Prior to any treatment, at the point of initial diagnosis, peripheral blood was collected. Findings of the study overall: The authors' 13 V-J model separated ophthalmopathy from stable hyperthyroidism.

Authors of the study amplified TCR beta CDR3 regions from RNA transcripts. The HTBI primer set drove a first-round RT-PCR of the TCR CDR3. TCRdb used MiXCR to reprocess the multiplex PCR reads, holding one entry per CDR3 protein. The data contain 250,000 or so distinct CDR3 sequences, about 14% of them singletons. The sample comprised blood. The J gene is TRBJ1-1, the V gene TRBV9; TRBD1 is a possible D gene (6 bases). This TCR came from a woman aged 40 to 50 with Graves' hyperthyroidism that later progressed to Graves' ophthalmopathy. CDR3 nucleotide sequence: TGTGCCAGCAGCCTACACAGGGAAACTGAAGCTTTCTTT. This translates into CASSLHRETEAFF.